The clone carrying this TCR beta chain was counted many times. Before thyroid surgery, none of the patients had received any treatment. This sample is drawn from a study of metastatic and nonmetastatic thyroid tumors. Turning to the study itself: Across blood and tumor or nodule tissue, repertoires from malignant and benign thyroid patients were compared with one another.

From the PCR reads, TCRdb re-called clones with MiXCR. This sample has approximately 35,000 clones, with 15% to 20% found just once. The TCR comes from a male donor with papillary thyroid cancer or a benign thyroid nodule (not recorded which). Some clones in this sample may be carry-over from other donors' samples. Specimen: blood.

The CDR3 region has the DNA TGCGCCAGCAGCTTGGAAGGGACAGGGGTAGGGGCTGAAGCTTTCTTT. Translating gives CASSLEGTGVGAEAFF. This chain joins TRBV5-1 and TRBJ1-1; TRBD1 aligns across 10 bases. V trimming: 0 bases; J trimming: 6 bases; junction bases outside the gene matches: 8. CDR1 and CDR2 (germline): SGHRS, YFSETQ. The CDR3 extends over 16 amino acids.